Each of the 20 T cell receptor beta chains below was sequenced from the same sample in a study of cytomegalovirus exposure and HLA in healthy donors (dated by TCRdb to about 2017). The protocol used for the library was the immunoSEQ multiplex PCR assay. For the multiplex PCR, a mixture combining 60 forward primers for TCR Vbeta segments and 13 reverse primers for TCR Jbeta segments was used. TCRdb's version of the immuneACCESS table is confined to in-frame rearrangements and falls short of the full clone set. An unresolved V gene accounts for under half of the shortfall where checked; the remainder is of unknown origin. The sample table contains roughly 180,000 clones; only one count was recorded for roughly 80% of them. The leading ten clones occupy about 2.4% of the sample. The specimen sequenced was PBMCs. The receptors come from a male donor in good health and CMV-seronegative.

This chain joins TRBV5-6 and TRBJ2-5; 11 bases map to TRBD2. Germline-derived CDR1 and CDR2 are SGHDT and YYEEEE. CDR3 size: 16 residues. The trim removed 3 bases at V and 5 bases at J, leaving 9 bases unmatched. The CDR3 region is CASSYYLAGGGETQYF. The CDR3 nucleotides read TGTGCCAGCAGCTATTACCTAGCGGGGGGTGGGGAGACCCAGTACTTC.

The chain has TRBV29-1 and TRBJ2-1; no definite D call. Per the germline V gene, CDR1 is SQVTM and CDR2 is ANQGSEA. There are 12 residues in the CDR3. V lost 4 bases and J 5 bases, leaving 9 bases between the germline ends. The CDR3 DNA follows: TGCAGCGTTGTCCAGGTGAACAATGAGCAGTTCTTC. Amino acid sequence: CSVVQVNNEQFF.

The chain uses TRBV7-6 and TRBJ2-2; 7 nucleotides agree with TRBD2. Per germline, CDR1 SGHVS and CDR2 FNYEAQ. The CDR3 sequence is 16 residues long. V lost 1 base and J lost 6; bases outside the gene matches: 8. CDR3 nucleotide sequence: TGTGCCAGCAGCTTAGGTAGCGGCGGGAGATCCGGGGAGCTGTTTTTT. Residues: CASSLGSGGRSGELFF.

This sequence joins TRBV28 and TRBJ1-4; D is unclear. The germline gives CDR1 MDHEN, CDR2 SYDVKM. CDR3 size: 12 residues. Trimming removed 8 bases at V and 4 bases at J, with 8 bases between. The CDR3 nucleotides are TGTGCCAGCGCTACGGGTAATGAAAAACTGTTTTTT. Protein product: CASATGNEKLFF.

The V gene is TRBV5-8, the J gene TRBJ2-2; D uncertain. The ends were cut back, 0 bases at V and 8 bases at J, with 17 bases in the middle. Germline CDR1 and CDR2: SGHTS and YDEGEE. The CDR3 is 16 amino acids. The CDR3 protein is CASSLGRSAGGGELFF. DNA of the CDR3: TGTGCCAGCAGCTTGGGGCGGTCTGCCGGCGGAGGGGAGCTGTTTTTT.

The gene calls are TRBV7-6 and TRBJ2-3; TRBD2 aligns across 14 bases. Germline assignment: CDR1 SGHVS and CDR2 FNYEAQ. The CDR3 length is 19 residues. The V gene end was trimmed by 4 bases and the J gene end by 0 bases; junction bases not matched to a gene: 9. This chain's CDR3 is CASSSLRLAGGPSTDTQYF. The CDR3 coding sequence is TGTGCCAGCAGCTCCCTTCGACTAGCGGGGGGGCCGAGCACAGATACGCAGTATTTT.

This clone was found a few times. The J gene is TRBJ2-1, the V gene TRBV7-2; 9 nucleotides line up with TRBD2. Unmatched junction bases numbered 10, after V lost 4 bases and J lost 3 bases. The CDR3 has 17 amino acids. Germline CDR1 is SGHTA and CDR2 is FQGNSA. CDR3 sequence (DNA): TGTGCCAGCAGCTACTTTAGCGGGAGCAAGATCTACAATGAGCAGTTCTTC. This gives the protein CASSYFSGSKIYNEQFF.

This chain joins TRBV10-3 and TRBJ1-2; 8 bases are shared with TRBD1. CDR3 length equals 14 residues. Germline values: CDR1 ENHRY, CDR2 SYGVKD. J gave up 8 bases and V 2 bases, and 7 bases lay outside the gene matches. The CDR3 DNA is TGTGCCATCAGTGAGCGGACAGGGAGGGACGGCTACACCTTC. Protein sequence: CAISERTGRDGYTF.

The J gene is TRBJ2-7, the V gene TRBV27; 10 bases are a match to TRBD1. Germline V gives CDR1 MNHEY, CDR2 SMNVEV (reference sequence). The V segment lost 7 bases and the J segment 0 bases; nucleotides outside the gene matches: 6. The CDR3 is made up of 15 amino acids. The CDR3 loop reads CASKRGDRGSYEQYF. CDR3 nucleotides: TGTGCCAGCAAGCGAGGGGACAGGGGCTCCTACGAGCAGTACTTC.

The chain uses TRBV19 and TRBJ1-5; TRBD1 aligns across 8 bases. This CDR3 has 16 amino acids. V shed 3 bases, J shed 6 bases, and the junction held 10 bases outside the gene matches. CDR1 LNHDA and CDR2 SQIVND come from the germline V gene (reference sequence). CDR3 DNA sequence: TGTGCCAGTAGTATTTCCACGGGACAGGAGTCTCAGCCCCAGCATTTT. Amino acids: CASSISTGQESQPQHF.

CDR3 coding DNA: TGTGCCAGCAGCTTGTTGGGACAGGGGTCCCCTGAAGCTTTCTTT. It yields the protein CASSLLGQGSPEAFF. The gene calls are TRBV5-6 and TRBJ1-1; 10 nucleotides align to TRBD1. V lost 1 base and J lost 6; bases outside the gene matches: 6. Germline assignment: CDR1 SGHDT and CDR2 YYEEEE. The CDR3 length is 15 residues.

J is TRBJ2-2 and V is TRBV7-2; D remains unclear. This CDR3 is built from 15 residues. Germline V gene sequence: CDR1 SGHTA, CDR2 FQGNSA. V lost 0 bases and J 7 bases, leaving 12 bases between the germline ends. The CDR3 region has the DNA TGTGCCAGCAGCTTAGCTAGTAGTCTTCGCGGGGAGCTGTTTTTT. It codes for CASSLASSLRGELFF.

This clone was seen only once. The chain carries TRBV28 and TRBJ1-3; no firm D call. V was cut by 8 bases and J by 0 bases, with 14 bases left in between. Germline V gene data show CDR1 as MDHEN and CDR2 as SYDVKM. The CDR3 is made up of 15 amino acids. The CDR3 sequence: CASGGPGSSGNTIYF. The CDR3, as DNA: TGTGCCAGCGGCGGCCCTGGCTCCTCTGGAAACACCATATATTTT.

This clone was observed a few times. The chain combines TRBV25-1 with TRBJ1-4; weak D call: TRBD1 (5 bases). This CDR3 has 15 residues. The germline V gene has CDR1 MGHDK and CDR2 SYGVNS. Trimming removed 4 bases from V and 8 bases from J, with 17 bases in between. This CDR3 reads CASSGKGGEGEKLFF. CDR3 DNA sequence: TGTGCCAGCAGTGGAAAAGGAGGGGAGGGGGAAAAACTGTTTTTT.

The chain is built from TRBV7-2 and TRBJ1-4, with D perhaps matching TRBD1 (6 bases). Germline lookup yields CDR1 SGHTA and CDR2 FQGNSA. V was cut by 5 bases and J by 0 bases, with 19 bases left in between. CDR3 length: 18 amino acids. Written as DNA, the CDR3 is TGTGCCAGCAGCCGCATTGCGCAGGGGCCTACAACTAATGAAAAACTGTTTTTT. Translation gives CASSRIAQGPTTNEKLFF.

The CDR3 loop reads CASSPRTGGNTDTQYF. CDR3 coding DNA: TGTGCCAGCAGCCCCCGGACAGGCGGGAACACAGATACGCAGTATTTT. The rearrangement uses TRBV7-9 and TRBJ2-3; weak D call: TRBD1 (7 bases). Germline V CDR1 and CDR2: SEHNR, FQNEAQ (reference sequence). This CDR3 contains 16 residues. With 5 bases removed from V and 2 bases from J, the gap between germline ends came to 17 bases. The full variable domain, its missing parts supplied by reference TRBV7-9 and TRBJ2-3, is DTGVSQNPRHKITKRGQNVTFRCDPISEHNRLYWYRQTLGQGPEFLTYFQNEAQLEKSRLLSDRFSAERPKGSFSTLEIQRTEQGDSAMYLCASSPRTGGNTDTQYFGPGTRLTVL.

The chain is built from TRBV7-6 and TRBJ1-5; D not certain. Trimming left V 5 bases short and J 0 bases short, with 23 bases between. CDR3 length: 19 amino acids. Germline V gives CDR1 SGHVS, CDR2 FNYEAQ. The CDR3 loop reads CASSQSGSGSGYSNQPQHF. CDR3 sequence (DNA): TGTGCCAGCAGCCAATCCGGCTCGGGGTCGGGATATAGCAATCAGCCCCAGCATTTT.

Only a few counts were recorded for this clone. This chain uses TRBV6-5 with TRBJ1-5; D is uncertain. CDR1 is MNHEY, CDR2 SVGAGI, per germline. The CDR3 has 13 amino acids. Trimming pared 6 bases from V and 3 bases from J, leaving 9 bases between. The CDR3 nucleotides read TGTGCCAGCAGGAGAGACACCAATCAGCCCCAGCATTTT. Encoded protein: CASRRDTNQPQHF.

This sequence joins TRBV9 and TRBJ2-7; 7 bases match TRBD1. Germline loops: CDR1 SGDLS, CDR2 YYNGEE. The ends lost 4 bases at V and 3 bases at J; junction bases unmatched: 7. The CDR3 has 14 amino acids. This CDR3 reads CASSPKDRNYEQYF. The CDR3 nucleotides read TGTGCCAGCAGCCCAAAGGACAGGAACTACGAGCAGTACTTC.

This chain uses TRBV19 with TRBJ1-3; 10 bases are a match to TRBD1. This CDR3 is 16 amino acids long. V trimming: 4 bases; J trimming: 4 bases; junction bases outside the gene matches: 7. Germline assignment: CDR1 LNHDA and CDR2 SQIVND (reference sequence). The CDR3 sequence: CASSTPGQGRGNTIYF. CDR3 bases: TGTGCCAGTAGTACCCCGGGACAGGGGCGCGGAAACACCATATATTTT.